The 21 T cell receptor beta chains given below trace back to one sample, sequenced in a study of identical twins (dated by TCRdb to 2016 to 2017). To prepare the library, 5' RACE was applied. The instrument was an Illumina HiSeq 2000. Using fastp trimming at Q25 and MiXCR clonotype assembly, TCRdb reanalyzed the public sequencing data and kept in-frame beta chains. Each entry is one CDR3 protein sequence, shown with its most common DNA and genes. The sample data list some 570,000 distinct CDR3 sequences, and approximately 20% of these were observed just once. The top ten constitute approximately 0.5% of the sample. The same sample was also studied in work on yellow fever vaccine responses in identical twins.

Sequencing used CD4+ T cells sorted from blood. The source of these receptors is a woman in her late teens or twenties in good health.

In its sample, this clonotype was seen a few times. V gene TRBV7-9 combines with J gene TRBJ1-1; 7 positions match TRBD1. Germline V gives CDR1 SEHNR, CDR2 FQNEAQ (reference sequence). V shed 5 bases, J shed 6 bases, and the junction held 6 bases outside the gene matches. This CDR3 spans 13 amino acids. The CDR3 here is CASSPTGFAEAFF. CDR3 in DNA: TGTGCCAGCAGCCCGACAGGGTTCGCTGAAGCTTTCTTT. The whole variable domain, remainder taken from reference TRBV7-9 and TRBJ1-1, is DTGVSQNPRHKITKRGQNVTFRCDPISEHNRLYWYRQTLGQGPEFLTYFQNEAQLEKSRLLSDRFSAERPKGSFSTLEIQRTEQGDSAMYLCASSPTGFAEAFFGQGTRLTVV.

This clonotype was detected a few times. The chain's CDR3 is CASSQSQGAHEQFF. The CDR3 DNA reads as TGTGCCAGCTCACAAAGCCAGGGGGCCCATGAGCAGTTCTTC. The rearrangement links TRBV18 to TRBJ2-1; 8 bases align to TRBD1. CDR3 length: 14 amino acids. From germline, CDR1 is KGHSH and CDR2 LQKENI. V shed 4 bases and J 8 bases; nucleotides not matched to a gene: 7. Drawing the rest from reference TRBV18 and TRBJ2-1, the complete variable domain is NAGVMQNPRHLVRRRGQEARLRCSPMKGHSHVYWYRQLPEEGLKFMVYLQKENIIDESGMPKERFSAEFPKEGPSILRIQQVVRGDSAAYFCASSQSQGAHEQFFGPGTRLTVL.

CDR3 sequence: CASSGAVLNTEAFF. The CDR3 DNA follows: TGTGCCAGCAGCGGGGCAGTGCTGAACACTGAAGCTTTCTTT. V usage is TRBV5-8 and J usage is TRBJ1-1, with D tentatively TRBD1 (5 bases). Deletions cut 4 bases from V and 0 bases from J, with 10 bases between. Germline V gives CDR1 SGHTS, CDR2 YDEGEE. The CDR3 is 14 amino acids.

This clonotype has only a few counts. The chain combines TRBV24-1 with TRBJ1-1; possibly TRBD1 for D (6 bases). V lost 2 bases and J lost 5, with 14 bases in between. CDR1 is KGHDR and CDR2 is SFDVKD in the germline V gene. The CDR3 length is 15 residues. CDR3 amino acids: CATSDSGQGKTEAFF. CDR3 coding DNA: TGTGCCACCAGTGATTCAGGGCAGGGGAAAACTGAAGCTTTCTTT.

The CDR3 DNA follows: TGTGCCAGCTCACCACCCTTGCGGGGGGTCGAGGATACGCAGTATTTT. This sequence encodes CASSPPLRGVEDTQYF. This chain joins TRBV18 and TRBJ2-3; 8 bases match TRBD2. Germline V CDR1 and CDR2: KGHSH, LQKENI. The V and J ends lost 0 bases and 6 bases, in that order; junction bases with no gene match: 8. CDR3 length: 16 residues. The whole variable domain, filled in from reference TRBV18 and TRBJ2-3, reads NAGVMQNPRHLVRRRGQEARLRCSPMKGHSHVYWYRQLPEEGLKFMVYLQKENIIDESGMPKERFSAEFPKEGPSILRIQQVVRGDSAAYFCASSPPLRGVEDTQYFGPGTRLTVL.

J is TRBJ2-7 and V is TRBV15, with D perhaps assigned TRBD1 or TRBD2 (5 bases each). The CDR3 runs to 16 residues. Per the germline V gene, CDR1 is LNHNV and CDR2 is YYDKDF (reference sequence). Trimming took 0 bases from V and 3 from J, leaving 15 bases between them. CDR3 bases: TGTGCCACCAGCAGAGATCTTGGGGACCCAGGCTACGAGCAGTACGTC. Translating gives CATSRDLGDPGYEQYV.

The V and J genes are TRBV20-1 and TRBJ2-2; 7 nucleotides align to TRBD2. Unmatched junction bases numbered 6, after V lost 5 bases and J lost 0 bases. Looked up from germline, CDR1 is DFQATT and CDR2 is SNEGSKA (reference sequence). This CDR3 has 15 amino acids. CDR3 bases: TGCAGTGCTGGCCGGACTAGACCGAACACCGGGGAGCTGTTTTTT. Its translation: CSAGRTRPNTGELFF.

This clonotype has more than one count but fewer than ten. One junction end disagrees with the germline gene, perhaps due to a read error. The rearrangement joins TRBV7-9 to TRBJ2-7; possibly TRBD1 for D (5 bases). This CDR3 region has 11 residues. Germline V gives CDR1 SEHNR, CDR2 FQNEAQ (reference sequence). The CDR3 reads CASSSGQLLLF. The CDR3 nucleotides read TGTGCCAGCAGCTCCGGACAACTCCTCCTTTTC.

Notes on this clonotype: Germline and junction disagree at one end, which may indicate a read error. This chain joins TRBV20-1 and TRBJ2-1; a possible D gene is TRBD2 (6 bases). This CDR3 is built from 13 residues. The germline V gene encodes CDR1 DFQATT and CDR2 SNEGSKA (reference sequence). The DNA of the CDR3 is TGCGGTGCTATGGGGGGTACCTACAATGAGCAGTTCTTC. Translation gives CGAMGGTYNEQFF.

The chain recombines TRBV11-2 with TRBJ2-7, with D possibly TRBD1 on 6 matching bases. The CDR3 consists of 13 residues. Per the germline V gene, CDR1 is SGHAT and CDR2 is FQNNGV. The CDR3 DNA sequence: TGTGCCAGCAGCTTTGGGGGCCCCGGCGAGAAGTACGTC. It specifies CASSFGGPGEKYV.

V is TRBV19 and J is TRBJ1-1, with 11 bases matching TRBD1. CDR1 LNHDA and CDR2 SQIVND come from the germline V gene (reference sequence). V shed 9 bases, J shed 4 bases, and the junction held 7 bases outside the gene matches. The CDR3 extends over 14 amino acids. CDR3 in DNA: TGTGCCAGCGGGACAGGGGGATTGAGCACTGAAGCTTTCTTT. It translates to CASGTGGLSTEAFF.

This sequence joins TRBV4-2 and TRBJ2-1; TRBD2 aligns across 12 bases. The CDR3 length is 15 residues. The V segment lost 4 bases and the J segment 9 bases; nucleotides outside the gene matches: 7. The germline V gene has CDR1 LGHNA and CDR2 YNFKEQ. In DNA form, the CDR3 reads TGTGCCAGCAGCCCCCGGACTAGCGGGAAGTTTGAGCAGTTCTTC. This codes for CASSPRTSGKFEQFF.

The chain couples TRBV7-2 to TRBJ1-3, with unresolved D. The CDR3 extends over 15 amino acids. CDR1 SGHTA and CDR2 FQGNSA come from the germline V gene. V was cut by 0 bases and J by 0 bases, with 6 bases left in between. This CDR3 is CASSLAQSSGNTIYF. Written as DNA, the CDR3 is TGTGCCAGCAGCTTAGCCCAGTCCTCTGGAAACACCATATATTTT. The full variable domain, with the rest looked up from reference TRBV7-2 and TRBJ1-3, is GAGVSQSPSNKVTEKGKDVELRCDPISGHTALYWYRQSLGQGLEFLIYFQGNSAPDKSGLPSDRFSAERTGGSVSTLTIQRTQQEDSAVYLCASSLAQSSGNTIYFGEGSWLTVV.

The chain carries TRBV25-1 and TRBJ2-7; 15 positions agree with TRBD2. The ends lost 5 bases at V and 2 bases at J; junction bases unmatched: 13. Germline lookup yields CDR1 MGHDK and CDR2 SYGVNS. The CDR3 runs 19 residues. CDR3 nucleotide sequence: TGTGCCAGCAGTAATTCTGGACTAGCGGGAGGGCACGTAACCTACGAGCAGTACTTC. It is translated as CASSNSGLAGGHVTYEQYF.

The chain is built from TRBV29-1 and TRBJ1-1, with TRBD1 matching 8 bases. Trimming took 6 bases from V and 1 from J; bases not matched to a gene: 4. Per the germline V gene, CDR1 is SQVTM and CDR2 is ANQGSEA. The CDR3 has 13 residues. The CDR3 here is CSVRGQANTEAFF. The CDR3 DNA reads TGCAGCGTCCGGGGACAGGCGAACACTGAAGCTTTCTTT.

This clonotype turned up a few times. V gene TRBV6-5 combines with J gene TRBJ2-2; D gene uncertain. Trimming shortened V by 8 bases and J by 3 bases, and 10 bases separated the two germline ends. Germline values: CDR1 MNHEY, CDR2 SVGAGI. The CDR3 length is 13 residues. The CDR3 DNA follows: TGTGCCAGCGGGCTTACAGACACCGGGGAGCTGTTTTTT. Its protein is CASGLTDTGELFF.

This clonotype has more than one count but fewer than ten. J is TRBJ2-3 and V is TRBV5-1; TRBD2 is a possible D gene (5 bases). Trimming took off 3 bases at V and 1 base at J, with 9 bases between the two ends. The V gene's germline CDR1 is SGHRS and CDR2 YFSETQ. The length of the CDR3 is 14 residues. CDR3 nucleotide sequence: TGCGCCAGCAGCTGGGGAGAGGGCACAGATACGCAGTATTTT. Translated, it gives CASSWGEGTDTQYF.

This clonotype has a count of ten or more. V and J are TRBV15 and TRBJ2-1; TRBD2 matches 7 bases. The germline V gene has CDR1 LNHNV and CDR2 YYDKDF (reference sequence). The CDR3 is made up of 15 amino acids. V gave up 0 bases and J gave up 6 bases; unmatched junction bases: 5. CDR3 DNA: TGTGCCACCAGCAGAGACGGCGGGAGTTTCAATGAGCAGTTCTTC. It is translated as CATSRDGGSFNEQFF.

The chain couples TRBV7-9 to TRBJ2-7; TRBD1 matches 7 bases. CDR3 length: 16 amino acids. J gave up 0 bases and V 2 bases, and 7 bases lay outside the gene matches. Germline loops: CDR1 SEHNR, CDR2 FQNEAQ (reference sequence). CDR3 protein: CASSLSVGTASYEQYF. CDR3 nucleotide sequence: TGTGCCAGCAGCTTATCAGTCGGGACAGCCTCCTACGAGCAGTACTTC.

There are a few counts of this clonotype. The chain uses TRBV2 and TRBJ2-1; 14 bases are shared with TRBD2. There are 17 residues in the CDR3. The V segment lost 5 bases and the J segment 8 bases; nucleotides outside the gene matches: 11. The V gene's germline CDR1 is SNHLY and CDR2 FYNNEI. The CDR3 spells CASSWKGLAGDGYEQFF. In DNA, the CDR3 is TGTGCCAGCAGTTGGAAGGGACTAGCGGGGGACGGCTATGAGCAGTTCTTC.

This clonotype was observed a few times. The CDR3 is CSARAADTYEQYF. CDR3 coding DNA: TGCAGTGCTAGAGCGGCAGATACCTACGAGCAGTACTTC. The chain recombines TRBV20-1 with TRBJ2-7; D uncertain. There are 13 residues in the CDR3. Trimming cost V 1 base and J 2 bases, with 9 bases left between them. CDR1 and CDR2 (germline): DFQATT, SNEGSKA (reference sequence).